The 21 T cell receptor beta chains in this list originate from one sample, sequenced in a study of cytomegalovirus exposure and HLA in healthy donors. This PCR relied on a set of 60 Vbeta primers and 13 Jbeta primers. Assay used: immunoSEQ multiplex PCR; TCRdb lists only in-frame clones, some missing. The sample lists approximately 100,000 clones, 70% occurring once. Sequencing was carried out using PBMCs. These receptors all stem from a man aged 40-50 years in good health and CMV-seropositive.

The gene calls are TRBV2 and TRBJ2-1, with 12 bases fitting TRBD2. The germline CDR1 and CDR2 sequences are SNHLY and FYNNEI. Trimming at V came to 7 bases and at J to 7 bases, leaving 8 bases not matched to a gene. This CDR3 has 15 residues. The CDR3 DNA is TGTGCCAGCAATTTACTAGCGGGAGGAGCAAATGAGCAGTTCTTC. It codes for CASNLLAGGANEQFF.

The V call is TRBV4-1, the J call TRBJ2-5; D uncertain. The J call may be incorrect, as the DNA end agrees better with TRBJ2-7. The CDR3 spans 15 residues. CDR1 MGHRA and CDR2 YSYEKL come from the germline V gene. The CDR3 here is CASSQSDSANYEQYF. The DNA for the CDR3 is TGCGCCAGCAGCCAGTCAGATAGTGCGAACTACGAGCAGTACTTC.

This clone came up a few times. The chain is built from TRBV30 and TRBJ1-3; D is undetermined. The length of the CDR3 is 13 residues. CDR1 and CDR2 from the germline V gene are GTSNPN and SVGIG (reference sequence). V gave up 0 bases and J gave up 3 bases, with 6 bases separating them. The CDR3 reads CAWSVPGGNTIYF. The CDR3 DNA follows: TGTGCCTGGAGTGTACCCGGTGGAAACACCATATATTTT.

V gene TRBV19 combines with J gene TRBJ2-5; possible D gene TRBD2, 5 bases. This CDR3 has 13 amino acids. The germline V and J ends were trimmed by 3 bases and 9 bases, with 14 bases remaining between them. Germline lookup yields CDR1 LNHDA and CDR2 SQIVND (reference sequence). The CDR3 spells CASSIGPPGAQYF. The CDR3 coding sequence is TGTGCCAGTAGTATCGGGCCGCCCGGGGCCCAGTACTTC.

This clone was found once. V and J are TRBV11-3 and TRBJ2-1; 7 nucleotides match TRBD1. The germline CDR1 and CDR2 sequences are SGHNT and YENEEA. The CDR3 length is 11 residues. The trim removed 3 bases at V and 16 bases at J, leaving 6 bases unmatched. The CDR3: CASSFGTEEFF. CDR3 coding DNA: TGTGCCAGCAGCTTCGGGACAGAGGAATTCTTC. The full variable domain, its missing parts supplied by reference TRBV11-3 and TRBJ2-1, is EAGVVQSPRYKIIEKKQPVAFWCNPISGHNTLYWYLQNLGQGPELLIRYENEEAVDDSQLPKDRFSAERLKGVDSTLKIQPAELGDSAVYLCASSFGTEEFFGPGTRLTVL.

The CDR3 loop reads CASSLQGGTEAFF. The DNA of the CDR3 is TGTGCCAGCAGCTTGCAGGGAGGCACTGAAGCTTTCTTT. V usage is TRBV7-3 and J usage is TRBJ1-1; TRBD1 is a possible D gene (5 bases). This CDR3 is built from 13 residues. Deletions cut 3 bases from V and 4 bases from J, with 9 bases between. Germline CDR1 and CDR2: SGHTA and FQGTGA.

In this sample, this clone turned up a few times. The chain recombines TRBV5-1 with TRBJ2-1; tentatively, D is TRBD2 (5 bases). V was cut by 0 bases and J by 4 bases, with 11 bases left in between. This CDR3 is built from 15 residues. Germline loops: CDR1 SGHRS, CDR2 YFSETQ. CDR3 sequence reads: CASSLGETIYNEQFF. CDR3 nucleotide sequence: TGCGCCAGCAGCTTGGGGGAGACTATTTACAATGAGCAGTTCTTC.

The rearrangement links TRBV5-1 to TRBJ2-5, with 9 bases aligning to TRBD1. The CDR3 spans 14 residues. With 5 bases clipped from V and 5 bases from J, the junction kept 7 bases outside the gene matches. The V gene's germline CDR1 is SGHRS and CDR2 YFSETQ. CDR3 sequence (DNA): TGCGCCAGCAGACCTACGGGACAGGGTGAGACCCAGTACTTC. As protein: CASRPTGQGETQYF.

The chain joins TRBV4-1 to TRBJ2-1; TRBD2 aligns across 9 bases. This CDR3 region has 17 residues. Looked up from germline, CDR1 is MGHRA and CDR2 is YSYEKL. The ends lost 4 bases at V and 6 bases at J; junction bases unmatched: 13. CDR3 in DNA: TGCGCCAGCAGCCTAACCCTAGCGGGAAAGGCGGGCAATGAGCAGTTCTTC. This encodes CASSLTLAGKAGNEQFF.

This clone was picked up one time. The chain couples TRBV5-3 to TRBJ2-7, with D possibly being TRBD2 (7 bases). TRBV5-3 is marked as an open reading frame, function uncertain. This CDR3 is 18 amino acids long. The V and J ends lost 4 bases and 1 base respectively, with 24 bases between them. CDR3 DNA sequence: TGTGCCAGAAGCCTGACGGGGGGCCGCCCGGGACCATCCTACGAGCAGTACTTC. It encodes CARSLTGGRPGPSYEQYF.

The count of this clone is one. This CDR3 is CASSIGTSYEQYF. CDR3 bases: TGTGCCAGTAGTATTGGGACTTCGTACGAGCAGTACTTC. The chain employs TRBV19 and TRBJ2-5; D might be TRBD2 (6 bases). The J call may be in error: the DNA end matches TRBJ2-7 better. CDR3 length: 13 amino acids. CDR1 LNHDA and CDR2 SQIVND come from the germline V gene (reference sequence).

V and J are TRBV7-6 and TRBJ1-4; 8 bases match TRBD1. V dropped 4 bases and J dropped 8; count of bases not matched to a gene: 6. The germline V gene has CDR1 SGHVS and CDR2 FNYEAQ. This CDR3 contains 14 residues. The CDR3 region has the DNA TGTGCCAGCAGCTACGGACAGGGCCGAGAAAAACTGTTTTTT. Encoded protein: CASSYGQGREKLFF.

The chain recombines TRBV6-1 with TRBJ1-2; D is ambiguous. This CDR3 is 17 amino acids long. Germline-derived CDR1 and CDR2 are MNHNS and SASEGT. Trimming shortened V by 0 bases and J by 4 bases, and 18 bases separated the two germline ends. The CDR3 here is CASSEAHRTSPIYGYTF. In DNA form, the CDR3 reads TGTGCCAGCAGTGAAGCGCACCGTACGTCCCCTATCTATGGCTACACCTTC.

The chain joins TRBV6-1 to TRBJ2-7; D gene ambiguous. There are 13 residues in the CDR3. Trimming left V 8 bases short and J 4 bases short, with 15 bases between. CDR1 is MNHNS and CDR2 is SASEGT in the germline V gene. DNA of the CDR3: TGTGCCAGCGGAGTTCACGGTCTTTACGAGCAGTACGTC. Protein: CASGVHGLYEQYV.

This clone turned up a few times. The V and J genes are TRBV2 and TRBJ1-3, with no clear D. The CDR3 runs 14 residues. Germline CDR1 is SNHLY and CDR2 is FYNNEI. Trimming left V 3 bases short and J 0 bases short, with 6 bases between. The CDR3 loop is CASSEGSSGNTIYF. CDR3 DNA: TGTGCCAGCAGTGAGGGGAGCTCTGGAAACACCATATATTTT.

This clone came up a few times. The rearrangement links TRBV11-2 to TRBJ2-1, with 8 nucleotides matching TRBD2. The length of the CDR3 is 16 residues. V shed 3 bases and J 2 bases; nucleotides not matched to a gene: 6. Germline CDR1 is SGHAT and CDR2 is FQNNGV. The CDR3 DNA reads TGTGCCAGCAGCTTGTCGGGACTAGGGCCCTACAATGAGCAGTTCTTC. As protein: CASSLSGLGPYNEQFF.

The genes are TRBV11-2 and TRBJ2-2; tentative D call: TRBD1 (5 bases). CDR3 size: 14 residues. Trimming cost V 5 bases and J 6 bases, with 13 bases left between them. The germline CDR1 and CDR2 sequences are SGHAT and FQNNGV. The CDR3 sequence: CASSGPRASGELFF. CDR3 nucleotide sequence: TGTGCCAGCAGCGGGCCCAGGGCCTCCGGGGAGCTGTTTTTT.

V is TRBV7-8 and J is TRBJ2-7, with D possibly matching TRBD2 (5 bases). V lost 1 base to trimming and J lost 3 bases, with 10 bases between them. Per the germline V gene, CDR1 is SGHVS and CDR2 is FQNEAQ. The CDR3 length is 14 residues. CDR3 DNA sequence: TGTGCCAGCAGCTTAGGGGTGGGGAGCTACGAGCAGTACGTC. Residues: CASSLGVGSYEQYV.

This clone is a singleton in its sample. V is TRBV5-6 and J is TRBJ2-2; possible D gene TRBD2, 6 bases. V lost 4 bases, J lost 2 bases, and 9 bases lay in between. The CDR3 is made up of 14 amino acids. Per the germline V gene, CDR1 is SGHDT and CDR2 is YYEEEE. CDR3 DNA sequence: TGTGCCAGCAGCCCGGGACTCAACACCGGGGAGCTGTTTTTT. The encoded protein is CASSPGLNTGELFF.

The chain has TRBV15 and TRBJ2-1; 8 bases are a match to TRBD2. CDR3 length equals 16 residues. V trimming: 5 bases; J trimming: 5 bases; junction bases outside the gene matches: 11. The germline V gene encodes CDR1 LNHNV and CDR2 YYDKDF (reference sequence). The CDR3 nucleotides read TGTGCCACCAGCGCCGGTCCGGGACTAGGCGACAATGAGCAGTTCTTC. Its protein product is CATSAGPGLGDNEQFF.

The J gene is TRBJ1-5, the V gene TRBV30; no definite D call. The CDR3 totals 14 residues. Germline-derived CDR1 and CDR2 are GTSNPN and SVGIG (reference sequence). Trimming took off 1 base at V and 2 bases at J, with 9 bases between the two ends. This CDR3 reads CAWSEMAGNQPQHF. The CDR3 bases are TGTGCCTGGAGTGAGATGGCGGGCAATCAGCCCCAGCATTTT.